The clone carrying this TCR beta chain was seen only once. Between the trimmed V and J ends, which lost 4 bases and 2 bases, there was a span of 12 bases. The CDR3 spans 14 residues. Germline lookup yields CDR1 LNHDA and CDR2 SQIVND (reference sequence). The data stem from a study of OX40 agonist ivuxolimab in advanced cancers. Profiled with immunoSEQ multiplex PCR; TCRdb holds only in-frame clones, not every one. The profile shows about 50,000 clones, 70% to 90% of them singletons. The input for sequencing was CD4+ or CD8+ T cells sorted from blood, taken in a trial of the OX40 agonist ivuxolimab. The chain combines TRBV19 with TRBJ2-7, with D possibly matching TRBD1 (6 bases). The source is an adult with an advanced solid tumor such as melanoma, head and neck, liver or kidney cancer. CDR3 loop: CASSKEQGAYEQYF. As DNA, the CDR3 is TGTGCCAGTAGTAAAGAACAGGGCGCCTACGAGCAGTACTTC. The entire variable domain, with the rest obtained from reference TRBV19 and TRBJ2-7, is as follows: DGGITQSPKYLFRKEGQNVTLSCEQNLNHDAMYWYRQDPGQGLRLIYYSQIVNDFQKGDIAEGYSVSREKKESFPLTVTSAQKNPTAFYLCASSKEQGAYEQYFGPGTRLTVT.